This T cell receptor (beta chain) was captured in a study of T-cell memory formation after mild COVID-19 (dated by TCRdb to about 2021). Background for the entire study: TCR sequence clusters from the two donors were found to be largely donor specific. In a couple of donors, T-cell clones that expanded and contracted after mild COVID-19 were tracked by sequencing TCRalpha and TCRbeta repertoires over time. The cohort comprised two young, previously healthy adult volunteers, one female and one male.

Ficoll-Paque density gradient centrifugation was the method used to isolate PBMCs. The listed sequencing device is Illumina NovaSeq 6000. Using 5'RACE with constant-segment primers, TCRalpha and TCRbeta cDNA libraries were constructed, with sample barcodes and unique molecular identifiers added in the process. RNA was extracted from every sample with Trizol reagent. Libraries were amplified in two PCR steps, with a second sample barcode and Illumina TruSeq adapters added in the second step. Sequencing of libraries was performed on an Illumina NovaSeq with 2 x 150 bp paired-end reads. From the authors' description of their analysis: The reads were demultiplexed and collapsed into UMI-guided consensus sequences using migec v1.2.7. Using mixcr v2.1.11, UMI consensuses were aligned to TRA and TRB V and J templates and then assembled into clonotypes. Expanded or contracted clonotypes were those called significant by both edgeR and NoisET, with noise models trained on biological replicates. For edgeR calls, the cutoffs were a false discovery rate-adjusted p below 0.01 and a log2 fold-change threshold of 1. As an exploratory analysis of dynamics, max-normalized trajectories of the 1000 most abundant clonotypes were examined by PCA with hierarchical clustering. Separately sequenced CD4+ and CD8+ repertoires were used to assign the CD4 or CD8 phenotype of responding clones. TCRdb reworked the public reads: Q25 trimming with fastp, MiXCR clone assembly, productive beta chains retained. Rows with one shared CDR3 protein collapse into an entry with the most common genes and DNA. The authors' filters were not applied to this entry. The sample yields about 400,000 distinct CDR3 sequences; more than 20% were counted once. Of the sample, about 12% falls within the top ten clones.

The sample holds many counts of this clonotype. Its antigen is still unknown. Base qualities are not recorded, but no much larger clone differs from it by a single base. The V end gives up 4 bases and the J end 5 bases, leaving 2 bases in the junction not matched to a gene. Its CDR3 holds 15 amino acids, cysteine through phenylalanine. Left in the record is the CDR3 DNA by itself, 45 bases read in frame from the first base. CDR1 and CDR2, looked up from the germline V gene, are KGHSH and LQKENI. Overall results and qualifications from the work: From day 15 to 85, contracting clones showed balanced CD4/CD8 phenotypes, whereas a second wave of clones that expanded from day 15 to 37 leaned towards CD4+. The detection of some responding clones in pre-infection memory suggests that pre-existing cross-reactive memory T cells joined the SARS-CoV-2 response. SARS-CoV-2 specificity of the second-wave clones peaking on day 37 was not confirmed. Contracting CD4+ clones turned up mainly in the CM and EM memory subsets, whereas EMRA was where CD8+ clones were enriched. The study covered only a couple of mild cases, and larger cohorts including severe cases with pre-infection samples were considered necessary.

The clonotype comes from an adult woman who had mild COVID-19 (a few samples of this study predate the infection). The sample titles of this study are shuffled in the database, so cell type and time point are left out; the donor was told from shared clones. Material: PBMCs or a T cell subset sorted from them (not recorded which). This chain is built from TRBV18 and TRBJ2-2; the junction holds 12 bases that match TRBD2. The CDR3 has the sequence CASSHGLAGTGELFF. Here is the DNA: TGTGCCAGCTCACACGGACTAGCGGGGACCGGGGAGCTGTTTTTT.